This TCR beta chain was profiled in a study of CD8 T cells in ankylosing spondylitis. The V gene's germline CDR1 is MNHNS and CDR2 SASEGT. This CDR3 spans 16 amino acids. Trimming pared 0 bases from V and 2 bases from J, leaving 11 bases between. This clonotype was counted at least ten times. TCRdb analysed the 5' RACE reads with MiXCR anew, one entry per CDR3 protein. Altogether some 250,000 distinct CDR3 sequences are present, around 7.8% being singletons, with the ten largest covering almost 7%. The TCR was taken from a male donor with ankylosing spondylitis or in good health (not recorded which). V usage is TRBV6-1 and J usage is TRBJ1-5; possibly TRBD1 for D (6 bases). What was sequenced was blood, either unsorted or a sorted T cell fraction (not recorded which). The CDR3, as DNA: TGTGCCAGCAGTGAAGCGCGGGGGGCAGGCAATCAGCCCCAGCATTTT. Residues: CASSEARGAGNQPQHF.